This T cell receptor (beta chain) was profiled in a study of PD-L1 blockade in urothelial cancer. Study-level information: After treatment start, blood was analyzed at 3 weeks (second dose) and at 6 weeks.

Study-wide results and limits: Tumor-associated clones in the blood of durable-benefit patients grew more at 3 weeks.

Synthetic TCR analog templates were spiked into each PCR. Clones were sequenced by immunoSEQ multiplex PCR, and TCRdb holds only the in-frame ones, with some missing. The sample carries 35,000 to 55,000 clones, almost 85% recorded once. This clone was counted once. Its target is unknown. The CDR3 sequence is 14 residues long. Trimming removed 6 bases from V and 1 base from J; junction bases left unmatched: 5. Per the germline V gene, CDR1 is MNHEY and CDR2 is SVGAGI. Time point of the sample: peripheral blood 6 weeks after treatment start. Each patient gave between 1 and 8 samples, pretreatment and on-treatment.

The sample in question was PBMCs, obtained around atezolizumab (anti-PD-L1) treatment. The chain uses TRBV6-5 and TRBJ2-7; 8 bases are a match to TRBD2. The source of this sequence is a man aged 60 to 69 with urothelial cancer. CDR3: CASRLLAGSYEQYF. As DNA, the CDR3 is TGTGCCAGCAGACTCTTAGCGGGGTCCTACGAGCAGTACTTC.